Given below is one TCR beta chain in context. Antigen specificity is unknown. Assay: immunoSEQ multiplex PCR; the TCRdb copy retains only in-frame clones and omits some. The table shows about 69,000 clones, with around 87% occurring only once. This sample's time point: week 35, safety follow-up. Topical imiquimod was applied with each vaccine dose, which held 300 ug of mutant IDH1 20-mer peptide. Eight vaccine injections were given to patients in weeks 1, 3, 5, 7, 11, 15, 19 and 23. Donors had new IDH1-mutant astrocytomas of WHO grade 3 or 4 (ATRX-lost). The sample originates from a study of a mutant IDH1 vaccine in newly diagnosed glioma. Background on the study: Patients got their first vaccination 4-6 weeks after radiotherapy alone, or with temozolomide cycles. Averaging around 42 years of age, treated patients were about 60% male and about 38% female.

The clonotype was recovered from a man between 25 and 39 years old with glioma. The starting material was PBMCs, obtained from a glioma patient whose treatment included an IDH1 peptide vaccine.

The CDR3 nucleotides read TGTGCCAGCAGCGTCGGAGCAGCCCCCTACGAGCAGTACTTC. This sequence encodes CASSVGAAPYEQYF. The V and J genes are TRBV9 and TRBJ2-7, with D hard to call. Trimming stripped 2 bases from V and 2 bases from J, with 11 bases between. Germline lookup yields CDR1 SGDLS and CDR2 YYNGEE. This CDR3 region has 14 residues.